Listed here is a single T cell receptor beta chain. Its antigen specificity is not known. At one end, the junction sequence differs from germline, possibly due to a read error. The data belong to a study of CD8+ T cells in alopecia areata listed by TCRdb under 2018. General notes on the study: The treated patients took part in an open-label pilot trial in which moderate-to-severe alopecia areata was treated with oral tofacitinib at 5 to 10 mg twice daily. The study used high-throughput TCRbeta sequencing to examine T cell clonal expansion in alopecia areata, in both the C3H/HeJ mouse model and human patients. immunoSEQ multiplex PCR using 35 Vbeta forward primers and 13 Jbeta reverse primers was used to amplify TCRbeta CDR3 regions. On the human side, TCRbeta sequencing was run on scalp tissue and on sorted CD4+ and CD8+ peripheral blood T cells from healthy controls and from alopecia areata patients with either patchy or totalis/universalis disease. Biopsies were taken from tofacitinib-treated patients at baseline and again at 4 and 24 weeks into treatment, and several of those patients also had a later scalp biopsy. Tofacitinib was given for 6 to 18 months, followed by 6 months of follow-up off drug to assess delayed response and recurrence. Clonality in the scalp was compared among normal scalp (n=4), patchy alopecia areata scalp (n=8), and alopecia totalis/universalis scalp (n=8). RNA came from the PAXgene miRNA kit for fixed scalp, the miRNeasy kit for PBMCs, and the RNeasy kit for mouse skin. Findings and caveats that apply to the study as a whole: Unlike mouse skin, where gammadelta T cells dominate, normal human skin contains resident alphabeta T cells that get sequenced too, which complicates analysis of the scalp TCR repertoire. Shared TCR sequences between patients were less evident than in mice, which may be partly attributable to HLA diversity in the patient population. Higher clonality and more expanded CD8+ clones were observed in lesional scalp than in normal scalp, particularly in alopecia totalis/universalis, a finding suggestive of antigenic drive.

The method was the immunoSEQ multiplex PCR assay. RNA was extracted from all samples and reverse transcribed into cDNA as template for TCR sequencing. SuperScript III was used to make first-strand cDNA, primed with a 2:1 mix of oligo-dT and random hexamers. A synthetic immune receptor repertoire was used to gauge amplification bias, and whatever bias remained was removed computationally. For the original study's pipeline: Raw reads were preprocessed for error removal, and CDR3 was defined according to IMGT conventions as running from the conserved cysteine to phenylalanine. Clonality was computed as 1 minus the Shannon entropy, with the entropy normalized by log2 of the number of productive unique TCRs. Whether scalp clones were CD4 or CD8 was inferred by matching scalp TCRbeta sequences against CD4 and CD8 repertoires sorted from blood. In its TCRdb copy, this immuneACCESS table keeps in-frame sequences only and misses some clones. Where compared with another copy, unresolved V genes explain less than half of these, and the others have no known cause. V, J and clone size reflect that table, while D and trimming were determined from the DNA. The sample yields 61,000 or so clones; around 96% were counted once. Under 30% of the sample is in the top ten clones.

The label giving this sample's time point can be read as: baseline before oral tofacitinib. Lesional scalp punch biopsies and peripheral blood were collected from alopecia areata patients. PBMCs were separated by density centrifugation and stained for CD3, CD4 and CD8, after which CD4+ and CD8+ T cells were sorted on a FACSAria. Taken from cysteine to phenylalanine, the CDR3 has 15 residues. Left in the record is the CDR3 DNA by itself, 45 bases read in frame from the first base. For CDR1 and CDR2, the germline V gene lists SQVTM and ANQGSEA. The sample consisted of CD8+ T cells sorted from blood, taken at week 0. The sequence was obtained from a human donor with alopecia areata. The rearrangement combines TRBV29-1 with TRBJ2-2, and 7 junction bases match TRBD2. The CDR3: CSVESSGAGTGEPFF. The sequence in DNA is TGCAGCGTTGAATCTAGCGGCGCAGGGACCGGGGAGCCGTTTTTT.